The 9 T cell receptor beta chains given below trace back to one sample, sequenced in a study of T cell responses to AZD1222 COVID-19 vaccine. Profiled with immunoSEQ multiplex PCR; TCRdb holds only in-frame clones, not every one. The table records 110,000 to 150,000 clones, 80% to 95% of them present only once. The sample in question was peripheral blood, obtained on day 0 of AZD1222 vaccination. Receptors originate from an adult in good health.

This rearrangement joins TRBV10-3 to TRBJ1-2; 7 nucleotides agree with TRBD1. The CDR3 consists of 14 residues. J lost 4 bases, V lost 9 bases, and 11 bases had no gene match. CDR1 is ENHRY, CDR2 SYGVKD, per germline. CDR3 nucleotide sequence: TGTGCCATACGTACAGGGGAGGAGGGCTATGGCTACACCTTC. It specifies CAIRTGEEGYGYTF.

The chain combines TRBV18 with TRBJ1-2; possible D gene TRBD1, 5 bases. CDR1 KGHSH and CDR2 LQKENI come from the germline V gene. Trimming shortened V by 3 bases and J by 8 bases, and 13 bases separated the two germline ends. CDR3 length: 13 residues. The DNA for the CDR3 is TGTGCCAGCTCACCGACGGGGCGGTGGGGCTACACCTTC. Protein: CASSPTGRWGYTF.

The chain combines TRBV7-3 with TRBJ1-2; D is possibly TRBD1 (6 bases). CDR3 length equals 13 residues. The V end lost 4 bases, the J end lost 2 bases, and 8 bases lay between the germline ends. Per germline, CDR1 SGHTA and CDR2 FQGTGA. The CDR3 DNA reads TGTGCCAGCAGCTCTACAGGGAACTATGGCTACACCTTC. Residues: CASSSTGNYGYTF.

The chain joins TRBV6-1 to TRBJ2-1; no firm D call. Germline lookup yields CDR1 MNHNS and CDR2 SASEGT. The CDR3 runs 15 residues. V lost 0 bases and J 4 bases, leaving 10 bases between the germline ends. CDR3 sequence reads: CASSEAYRQYNEQFF. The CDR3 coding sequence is TGTGCCAGCAGTGAAGCGTATAGGCAATACAATGAGCAGTTCTTC.

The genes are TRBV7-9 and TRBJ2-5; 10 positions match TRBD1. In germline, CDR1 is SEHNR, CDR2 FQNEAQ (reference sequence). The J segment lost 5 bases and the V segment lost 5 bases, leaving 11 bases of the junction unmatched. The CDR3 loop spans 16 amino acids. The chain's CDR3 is CASSPETGGRWETQYF. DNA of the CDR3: TGTGCCAGCAGCCCGGAGACAGGGGGCCGGTGGGAGACCCAGTACTTC. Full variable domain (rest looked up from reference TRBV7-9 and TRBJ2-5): DTGVSQNPRHKITKRGQNVTFRCDPISEHNRLYWYRQTLGQGPEFLTYFQNEAQLEKSRLLSDRFSAERPKGSFSTLEIQRTEQGDSAMYLCASSPETGGRWETQYFGPGTRLLVL.

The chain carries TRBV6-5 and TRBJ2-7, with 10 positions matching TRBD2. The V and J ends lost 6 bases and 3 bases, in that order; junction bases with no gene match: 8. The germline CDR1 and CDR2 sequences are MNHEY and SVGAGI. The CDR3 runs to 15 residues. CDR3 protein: CASRRGTSEYYEQYF. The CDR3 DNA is TGTGCCAGCAGGAGAGGGACTAGCGAGTACTACGAGCAGTACTTC.

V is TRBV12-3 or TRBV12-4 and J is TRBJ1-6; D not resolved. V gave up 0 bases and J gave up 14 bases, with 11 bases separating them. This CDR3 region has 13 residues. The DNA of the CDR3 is TGTGCCAGCAGTTTAGCCCTCCGGACGGCCCTCCACTTT. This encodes CASSLALRTALHF.

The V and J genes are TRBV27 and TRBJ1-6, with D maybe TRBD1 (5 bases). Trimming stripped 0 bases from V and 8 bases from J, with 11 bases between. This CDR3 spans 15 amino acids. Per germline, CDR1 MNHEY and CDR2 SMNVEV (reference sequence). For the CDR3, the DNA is TGTGCCAGCAGTTTATCGGGGCCTCTCTATTCACCCCTCCACTTT. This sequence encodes CASSLSGPLYSPLHF.

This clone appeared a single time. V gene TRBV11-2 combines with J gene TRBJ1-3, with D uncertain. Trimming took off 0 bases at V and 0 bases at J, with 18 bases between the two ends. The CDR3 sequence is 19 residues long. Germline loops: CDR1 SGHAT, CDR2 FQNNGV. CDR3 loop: CASSLDFPDDGISGNTIYF. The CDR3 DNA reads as TGTGCCAGCAGCTTAGATTTTCCTGACGACGGAATCTCTGGAAACACCATATATTTT.